Shown below are 18 T cell receptor beta chains from a single sample sequenced in a study of shared clonotypes between healthy human individuals. Data came from immunoSEQ multiplex PCR; TCRdb stores just in-frame clones and leaves some out. This table holds 450,000 to 500,000 clones, almost 80% found once. The sample was PBMCs. The origin of the receptors is a woman between 40 and 55 years old in good health. Some clones in this sample may be carry-over from other donors' samples.

The J gene is TRBJ2-3, the V gene TRBV7-9; D is unresolved. The CDR3 totals 12 residues. Germline V gene data show CDR1 as SEHNR and CDR2 as FQNEAQ (reference sequence). Trimming stripped 4 bases from V and 4 bases from J, with 6 bases between. The CDR3, as DNA: TGTGCCAGCAGCTATGGGGCAGATACGCAGTATTTT. Translation: CASSYGADTQYF.

The chain joins TRBV7-6 to TRBJ2-5, with D perhaps TRBD1 (5 bases). Trimming took off 0 bases at V and 5 bases at J, with 13 bases between the two ends. The CDR3 loop spans 15 amino acids. The germline gives CDR1 SGHVS, CDR2 FNYEAQ. In DNA, the CDR3 is TGTGCCAGCAGCTTAGCTGGGGCGGCCCAGGAGACCCAGTACTTC. Protein product: CASSLAGAAQETQYF.

The chain recombines TRBV27 with TRBJ2-1, with TRBD2 matching 8 bases. V dropped 6 bases and J dropped 7; count of bases not matched to a gene: 11. Germline lookup yields CDR1 MNHEY and CDR2 SMNVEV (reference sequence). The CDR3 spans 15 residues. The DNA of the CDR3 is TGTGCCAGCAGCCGCGCCGGCGGGAGGCAAAATGAGCAGTTCTTC. Translated: CASSRAGGRQNEQFF.

This clone was counted once. The chain has TRBV9 and TRBJ2-2; D possibly uses TRBD1 or TRBD2 (5 bases each). The V end lost 4 bases, the J end lost 3 bases, and 13 bases lay between the germline ends. The CDR3 covers 15 residues. Germline CDR1 SGDLS, CDR2 YYNGEE. The CDR3 region is CASSRDGADTGELFF. Here the CDR3 DNA reads TGTGCCAGCAGCCGGGACGGGGCGGACACCGGGGAGCTGTTTTTT.

The CDR3 loop reads CASSLGPPRAPGENYEQYF. The CDR3 nucleotides are TGCGCCAGCAGCTTGGGCCCTCCAAGGGCCCCGGGAGAGAACTACGAGCAGTACTTC. This chain joins TRBV5-1 and TRBJ2-7, with a tentative D call TRBD2 (6 bases). The CDR3 sequence is 19 residues long. Trimming took 0 bases from V and 3 from J, leaving 25 bases between them. Per the germline V gene, CDR1 is SGHRS and CDR2 is YFSETQ.

CDR3 bases: TGTGCCAGCAAGGCGCAACAGGACACTGAAGCTTTCTTT. Residues: CASKAQQDTEAFF. The chain recombines TRBV6-4 with TRBJ1-1; D might be TRBD1 (5 bases). Trimming stripped 7 bases from V and 3 bases from J, with 12 bases between. CDR3 length: 13 amino acids. CDR1 is MRHNA and CDR2 is SNTAGT in the germline V gene.

Concerning this clone itself: A read error may be the cause here, since a much bigger clone is one base away. The sample has other DNA sequences that encode this CDR3 too. J is TRBJ2-1 and V is TRBV6-6, with 8 bases lining up with TRBD1. Trimming cost V 6 bases and J 8 bases; bases outside gene matches: 6. Germline-derived CDR1 and CDR2 are MNHNY and SVGAGI (reference sequence). The CDR3 has 13 residues. The CDR3 protein is CASRQGALYEQFF. CDR3 sequence (DNA): TGTGCCAGCAGGCAGGGGGCTCTCTATGAGCAGTTCTTC.

This clone has only one observation. The genes are TRBV6-5 and TRBJ1-2; 7 nucleotides align to TRBD1. V trimming: 1 base; J trimming: 13 bases; junction bases outside the gene matches: 9. Germline V lookup: CDR1 MNHEY, CDR2 SVGAGI. This CDR3 comprises 13 residues. The CDR3 sequence: CASSYLADRASTF. For the CDR3, the DNA is TGTGCCAGCAGTTACTTGGCCGACAGGGCGAGCACCTTC.

J is TRBJ2-5 and V is TRBV10-3; TRBD2 might be the D (6 bases). Judging by the DNA end, TRBJ2-7 fits better; the J call may be wrong. Per germline, CDR1 ENHRY and CDR2 SYGVKD. The CDR3 length is 14 residues. CDR3: CAIRAGGEQYEQYF. The CDR3 DNA sequence: TGTGCCATCAGAGCTGGAGGGGAACAATACGAGCAGTACTTC.

The chain recombines TRBV7-6 with TRBJ1-1, with 9 nucleotides matching TRBD1. Germline V gene sequence: CDR1 SGHVS, CDR2 FNYEAQ. V trimming: 5 bases; J trimming: 0 bases; junction bases outside the gene matches: 4. The CDR3 is made up of 15 amino acids. This CDR3 is CASSQDRGMNTEAFF. The CDR3 DNA reads as TGTGCCAGCAGCCAGGACAGGGGCATGAACACTGAAGCTTTCTTT. Supplemented by reference TRBV7-6 and TRBJ1-1, the full variable domain reads GAGVSQSPRYKVTKRGQDVALRCDPISGHVSLYWYRQALGQGPEFLTYFNYEAQQDKSGLPNDRFSAERPEGSISTLTIQRTEQRDSAMYRCASSQDRGMNTEAFFGQGTRLTVV.

The V and J genes are TRBV4-3 and TRBJ2-1; TRBD2 matches 8 bases. Per germline, CDR1 LGHNA and CDR2 YSLEER. V was clipped by 0 bases and J by 5 bases; unmatched bases: 12. CDR3 length: 18 amino acids. The CDR3 sequence: CASSQDLVGRVLNNEQFF. Written as DNA, the CDR3 is TGCGCCAGCAGCCAAGATTTGGTCGGGAGGGTTTTAAACAATGAGCAGTTCTTC.

Turning to this clone: The sample carries other DNA sequences with the same CDR3. This CDR3 reads CASSSNSDTQYF. Written as DNA, the CDR3 is TGTGCCAGCAGTTCGAACAGCGATACGCAGTATTTT. The chain has TRBV28 and TRBJ2-3; unclear D gene. Deletions cut 4 bases from V and 6 bases from J, with 8 bases between. The CDR3 sequence is 12 residues long. Germline V CDR1 and CDR2: MDHEN, SYDVKM.

The V and J genes are TRBV19 and TRBJ2-7, with a weak D call TRBD2 (6 bases). The CDR3 has 14 residues. V lost 3 bases to trimming and J lost 0 bases, with 9 bases between them. Per the germline V gene, CDR1 is LNHDA and CDR2 is SQIVND (reference sequence). The chain's CDR3 is CASSMRGFSYEQYF. The CDR3 DNA follows: TGTGCCAGTAGTATGCGGGGATTCTCCTACGAGCAGTACTTC.

The chain uses TRBV15 and TRBJ1-5, with D perhaps matching TRBD1 (5 bases). CDR1 is LNHNV and CDR2 is YYDKDF in the germline V gene (reference sequence). The CDR3 is made up of 15 amino acids. V was clipped by 1 base and J by 1 base, with 8 bases between them. CDR3 nucleotides: TGTGCCACCAGCAGAGCCGCAGGGAGCAATCAGCCCCAGCATTTT. It specifies CATSRAAGSNQPQHF.

This clone was seen a single time. The V and J genes are TRBV5-4 and TRBJ2-3, with 11 bases matching TRBD2. The trim removed 4 bases at V and 2 bases at J, leaving 6 bases unmatched. The CDR3 runs 16 residues. CDR1 and CDR2 (germline): SGHNT, YYREEE (reference sequence). CDR3: CASSRGTSGDTDTQYF. As DNA, the CDR3 is TGTGCCAGCAGCAGGGGGACTAGCGGAGACACAGATACGCAGTATTTT.

CDR3 bases: TGTGCCAGCACCGCGGACAGGGGAGGATACAATGAGCAGTTCTTC. Its translation: CASTADRGGYNEQFF. This chain connects TRBV27 to TRBJ2-1, with 9 bases that match TRBD1. Germline loops: CDR1 MNHEY, CDR2 SMNVEV (reference sequence). The CDR3 spans 15 residues. The junction had 8 bases not matched to a gene; V was cut back by 7 bases and J by 4 bases.

The chain combines TRBV4-1 with TRBJ2-7, with D unclear. The V and J ends lost 1 base and 2 bases respectively, with 12 bases between them. CDR1 MGHRA and CDR2 YSYEKL come from the germline V gene. The CDR3 covers 15 residues. CDR3 coding DNA: TGCGCCAGCAGCCAAGTTTCGACAAGGCCCTACGAGCAGTACTTC. It encodes CASSQVSTRPYEQYF.

This clone was observed a handful of times. The rearrangement joins TRBV4-2 to TRBJ2-5; 10 positions match TRBD2. Trimming cost V 8 bases and J 5 bases; bases outside gene matches: 14. The CDR3 length is 16 residues. Germline CDR1 and CDR2: LGHNA and YNFKEQ. The CDR3 DNA follows: TGTGCCAGCTCAGGCGGGCTAGCGGGAGCTGAGGAGACCCAGTACTTC. It codes for CASSGGLAGAEETQYF.